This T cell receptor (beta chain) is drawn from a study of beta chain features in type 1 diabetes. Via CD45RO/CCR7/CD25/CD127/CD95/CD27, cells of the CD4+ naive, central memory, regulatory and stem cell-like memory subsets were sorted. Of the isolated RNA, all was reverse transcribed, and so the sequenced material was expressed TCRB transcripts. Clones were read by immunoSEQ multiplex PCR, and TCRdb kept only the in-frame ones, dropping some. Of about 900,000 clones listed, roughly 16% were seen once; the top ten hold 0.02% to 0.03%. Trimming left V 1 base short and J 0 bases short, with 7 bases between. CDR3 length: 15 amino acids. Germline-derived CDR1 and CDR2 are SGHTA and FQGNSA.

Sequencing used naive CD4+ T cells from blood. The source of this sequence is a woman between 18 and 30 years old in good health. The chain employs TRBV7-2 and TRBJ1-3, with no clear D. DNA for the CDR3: TGTGCCAGCAGCTTAGACGGAAACTCTGGAAACACCATATATTTT. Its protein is CASSLDGNSGNTIYF.